The T cell receptor beta chain described here comes from a study of beta chain features in type 1 diabetes. Study-wide points: Sequencing used cDNA, and cells with high TCR expression could therefore be over-represented.

This clone was detected only a few times. The antigen is unknown. Sorting gave populations that all exceeded 95% purity. Trimming took 6 bases from V and 0 from J; bases not matched to a gene: 4. The CDR3 contains 14 residues. CDR1 MGHDK and CDR2 SYGVNS come from the germline V gene. Expressed TCRB transcripts were sequenced because the entire RNA isolate underwent reverse transcription. TCRdb's table, derived via immunoSEQ multiplex PCR, lists solely in-frame clones and lacks some. Of nearly 250,000 clones in the sample, approximately 14% were seen once. The TCR originated in a woman between 40 and 55 years old in good health. The chain carries TRBV25-1 and TRBJ2-7; 8 bases fit TRBD2. Sequenced input: naive CD4+ T cells from blood. CDR3 coding DNA: TGTGCCAGCAGCTTAGCGGGGAGCTCCTACGAGCAGTACTTC. The encoded protein is CASSLAGSSYEQYF.